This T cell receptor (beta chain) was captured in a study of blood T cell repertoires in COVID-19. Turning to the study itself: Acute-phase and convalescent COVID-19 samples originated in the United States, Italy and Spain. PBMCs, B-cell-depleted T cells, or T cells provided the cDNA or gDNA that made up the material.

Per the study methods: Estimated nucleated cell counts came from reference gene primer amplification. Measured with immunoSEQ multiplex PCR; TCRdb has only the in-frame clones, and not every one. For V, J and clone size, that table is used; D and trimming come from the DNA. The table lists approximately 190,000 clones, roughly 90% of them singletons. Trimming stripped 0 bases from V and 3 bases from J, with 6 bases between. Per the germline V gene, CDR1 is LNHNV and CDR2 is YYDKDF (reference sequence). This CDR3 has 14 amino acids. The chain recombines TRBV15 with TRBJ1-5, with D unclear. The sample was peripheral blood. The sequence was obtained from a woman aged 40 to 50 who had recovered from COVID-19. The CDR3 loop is CATSRDRLNQPQHF. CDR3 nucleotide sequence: TGTGCCACCAGCAGAGATCGACTCAATCAGCCCCAGCATTTT. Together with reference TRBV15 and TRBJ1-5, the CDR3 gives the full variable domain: DAMVIQNPRYQVTQFGKPVTLSCSQTLNHNVMYWYQQKSSQAPKLLFHYYDKDFNNEADTPDNFQSRRPNTSFCFLDIRSPGLGDTAMYLCATSRDRLNQPQHFGDGTRLSIL.